This T cell receptor (beta chain) is from a study of T cells in Graves' hyperthyroidism and ophthalmopathy. Background on the study: Blood was drawn when the patient was first diagnosed and still untreated.

Trimming shortened V by 0 bases and J by 1 base, and 17 bases separated the two germline ends. The germline V gene has CDR1 SGHRS and CDR2 YFSETQ. The CDR3 covers 19 residues. These patients, aged 18 to 65, had recently diagnosed hyperthyroidism lasting under 2 months. Thyroid ultrasound, orbital computed tomography, clinical symptoms, and serum thyroxine and TRAb underpinned diagnoses. Researchers amplified the TCR beta CDR3 regions from RNA transcripts. With the HTBI primer set, the TCR CDR3 went through a first round of RT-PCR. MiXCR, applied by TCRdb to the multiplex PCR reads, yields one record per CDR3 protein. The table lists 350,000 or so distinct CDR3 sequences, approximately 18% of them singletons, with approximately 49% in the top ten.

The receptor comes from a woman aged 45-59 years with Graves' hyperthyroidism. Sequencing was done on a sample of blood. The V call is TRBV5-1, the J call TRBJ2-6, with D possibly matching TRBD1 (6 bases). The CDR3 loop is CASSLVGAWGSSGANVLTF. In DNA, the CDR3 is TGCGCCAGCAGCTTGGTGGGGGCCTGGGGGAGTTCTGGGGCCAACGTCCTGACTTTC.